A single sample gave rise to the 30 T cell receptor beta chains below, sequenced in a study of blood T cell repertoires in COVID-19. Repertoires were generated with immunoSEQ multiplex PCR, while TCRdb's copy carries only in-frame clones and drops some. The sample yields around 300,000 clones, approximately 85% seen once. The material sequenced was peripheral blood. Receptors were obtained from a human donor in a cohort sampled during active COVID-19.

V is TRBV5-4 and J is TRBJ1-6, with D perhaps TRBD1 (5 bases). CDR3 size: 15 residues. Germline V gives CDR1 SGHNT, CDR2 YYREEE (reference sequence). V lost 1 base, J lost 4 bases, and 9 bases lay in between. CDR3 loop: CASSLYGGYNSPLHF. The CDR3 bases are TGTGCCAGCAGCTTGTACGGGGGGTATAATTCACCCCTCCACTTT.

V gene TRBV10-2 combines with J gene TRBJ1-4; D not certain. From germline, CDR1 is WSHSY and CDR2 SAAADI. The germline V and J ends were trimmed by 3 bases and 6 bases, with 11 bases remaining between them. The CDR3 covers 14 residues. The CDR3 is CASSDTEKHEKLFF. The DNA for the CDR3 is TGCGCCAGCAGTGATACCGAGAAGCATGAAAAACTGTTTTTT.

The V and J genes are TRBV18 and TRBJ1-1; weak D call: TRBD1 (6 bases). The germline gives CDR1 KGHSH, CDR2 LQKENI. CDR3 size: 13 residues. V lost 2 bases to trimming and J lost 6 bases, with 10 bases between them. CDR3 in amino acids: CASSPNRDPEAFF. CDR3 nucleotide sequence: TGTGCCAGCTCACCAAACAGGGACCCTGAAGCTTTCTTT. The full variable domain, with the rest looked up from reference TRBV18 and TRBJ1-1, is NAGVMQNPRHLVRRRGQEARLRCSPMKGHSHVYWYRQLPEEGLKFMVYLQKENIIDESGMPKERFSAEFPKEGPSILRIQQVVRGDSAAYFCASSPNRDPEAFFGQGTRLTVV.

The V call is TRBV28, the J call TRBJ2-4, with D possibly TRBD2 on 7 matching bases. Per the germline V gene, CDR1 is MDHEN and CDR2 is SYDVKM. The CDR3 has 13 amino acids. V was pared by 3 bases and J by 6 bases, with 9 bases between. CDR3 sequence reads: CASSFRGANIQYF. The CDR3 coding sequence is TGTGCCAGCAGTTTTCGGGGGGCAAACATTCAGTACTTC. Using reference TRBV28 and TRBJ2-4 for the parts outside the CDR3, the full variable domain is DVKVTQSSRYLVKRTGEKVFLECVQDMDHENMFWYRQDPGLGLRLIYFSYDVKMKEKGDIPEGYSVSREKKERFSLILESASTNQTSMYLCASSFRGANIQYFGAGTRLSVL.

The chain joins TRBV15 to TRBJ1-1; D call uncertain. The CDR3 has 16 amino acids. The V gene's germline CDR1 is LNHNV and CDR2 YYDKDF (reference sequence). Trimming pared 1 base from V and 0 bases from J, leaving 12 bases between. The CDR3 spells CATSRARERVNTEAFF. CDR3 nucleotide sequence: TGTGCCACCAGCAGAGCTCGGGAGAGGGTGAACACTGAAGCTTTCTTT.

This chain connects TRBV30 to TRBJ1-5; D is unresolved. The CDR3 spans 14 residues. Trimming took off 0 bases at V and 7 bases at J, with 13 bases between the two ends. Germline values: CDR1 GTSNPN, CDR2 SVGIG (reference sequence). CDR3 region: CAWSVGGPSQPQHF. In nucleotides, the CDR3 is TGTGCCTGGAGTGTAGGCGGCCCTTCCCAGCCCCAGCATTTT. Variable domain in full (rest from reference TRBV30 and TRBJ1-5): SQTIHQWPATLVQPVGSPLSLECTVEGTSNPNLYWYRQAAGRGLQLLFYSVGIGQISSEVPQNLSASRPQDRQFILSSKKLLLSDSGFYLCAWSVGGPSQPQHFGDGTRLSIL.

CDR3 residues: CASSSGQKKETQYF. The CDR3 DNA follows: TGTGCCAGCAGCTCCGGACAGAAAAAAGAGACCCAGTACTTC. The rearrangement links TRBV7-3 to TRBJ2-5, with TRBD1 as a possible D gene (6 bases). Trimming shortened V by 4 bases and J by 3 bases, and 12 bases separated the two germline ends. Germline CDR1 SGHTA, CDR2 FQGTGA. This CDR3 contains 14 residues. Full variable domain (outside the CDR3, taken from reference TRBV7-3 and TRBJ2-5): GAGVSQTPSNKVTEKGKYVELRCDPISGHTALYWYRQSLGQGPEFLIYFQGTGAADDSGLPNDRFFAVRPEGSVSTLKIQRTERGDSAVYLCASSSGQKKETQYFGPGTRLLVL.

The V call is TRBV25-1, the J call TRBJ2-1; 9 bases match TRBD2. This CDR3 comprises 18 residues. Per germline, CDR1 MGHDK and CDR2 SYGVNS. J was trimmed by 0 bases and V by 4 bases; bases with no gene match: 10. In nucleotides, the CDR3 is TGTGCCAGCAGTGCACCTAGCGGGGCCTCGAGCTCCTACAATGAGCAGTTCTTC. Translating it yields CASSAPSGASSSYNEQFF.

The chain employs TRBV7-9 and TRBJ1-2; 8 positions agree with TRBD1. The CDR3 runs to 13 residues. With 11 bases clipped from V and 7 bases from J, the junction kept 12 bases outside the gene matches. Germline values: CDR1 SEHNR, CDR2 FQNEAQ (reference sequence). The DNA for the CDR3 is TGTGCCGGGGAGGACAGGGTTTCGGGTGGCTACACCTTC. Translation: CAGEDRVSGGYTF.

This chain uses TRBV5-1 with TRBJ1-1; a possible D gene is TRBD1 (5 bases). Germline assignment: CDR1 SGHRS and CDR2 YFSETQ. V lost 0 bases and J 7 bases, leaving 13 bases between the germline ends. This CDR3 has 14 residues. This chain's CDR3 is CASSLAGWGDEAFF. CDR3 coding DNA: TGCGCCAGCAGCTTGGCCGGTTGGGGGGATGAAGCTTTCTTT.

V is TRBV19 and J is TRBJ1-2, with D unclear. V lost 3 bases to trimming and J lost 3 bases, with 14 bases between them. Per germline, CDR1 LNHDA and CDR2 SQIVND (reference sequence). There are 15 residues in the CDR3. As DNA, the CDR3 is TGTGCCAGTAGTATTCGATCCACGAGGGACTATGGCTACACCTTC. This translates into CASSIRSTRDYGYTF.

This chain uses TRBV5-7 with TRBJ1-5; D uncertain. TRBV5-7 counts as an open reading frame of uncertain function. With 4 bases removed from V and 3 bases from J, the gap between germline ends came to 11 bases. The CDR3 has 14 residues. CDR3 coding DNA: TGTGCCAGCAGCACTGGACTGATCAATCAGCCCCAGCATTTT. It encodes CASSTGLINQPQHF.

This chain uses TRBV7-2 with TRBJ1-6; no reliable D call. Germline values: CDR1 SGHTA, CDR2 FQGNSA. V gave up 5 bases and J gave up 7 bases, with 12 bases separating them. This CDR3 has 14 residues. The DNA of the CDR3 is TGTGCCAGCAGCCCTCGAACGAGCAATTCACCCCTCCACTTT. Translating gives CASSPRTSNSPLHF.

The chain uses TRBV30 and TRBJ2-7; tentative D call: TRBD2 (6 bases). The V and J ends lost 5 bases and 0 bases respectively, with 11 bases between them. The CDR3 runs 13 residues. Germline CDR1 and CDR2: GTSNPN and SVGIG (reference sequence). The CDR3 region has the DNA TGTGCCTGGGAACGGGGGATCTCCTACGAGCAGTACTTC. Translated: CAWERGISYEQYF.

The chain carries TRBV6-5 and TRBJ1-5; TRBD1 matches at 7 bases. V gave up 8 bases and J gave up 3 bases; unmatched junction bases: 7. In germline, CDR1 is MNHEY, CDR2 SVGAGI. The CDR3 length is 14 residues. CDR3: CASSPGGPNQPQHF. Here the CDR3 DNA reads TGTGCCAGCTCCCCAGGGGGTCCCAATCAGCCCCAGCATTTT.

The chain uses TRBV18 and TRBJ1-3; 7 positions agree with TRBD1. CDR3 size: 16 residues. The germline V gene encodes CDR1 KGHSH and CDR2 LQKENI. The junction had 5 bases not matched to a gene; V was cut back by 3 bases and J by 0 bases. The CDR3 DNA reads as TGTGCCAGCTCACCCGGGACAGTTCTCTCTGGAAACACCATATATTTT. It encodes CASSPGTVLSGNTIYF.

The J gene is TRBJ1-6, the V gene TRBV5-1; the D gene is possibly TRBD1 (6 bases). V gave up 3 bases and J gave up 9 bases, with 16 bases separating them. Germline loops: CDR1 SGHRS, CDR2 YFSETQ. The CDR3 length is 15 residues. This chain's CDR3 is CASSSLTGSGSPLHF. In DNA, the CDR3 is TGCGCCAGCAGCTCATTAACAGGGAGTGGTTCACCCCTCCACTTT.

V and J are TRBV24-1 and TRBJ1-5, with D hard to call. From germline, CDR1 is KGHDR and CDR2 SFDVKD. The CDR3 runs 13 residues. V was shortened by 4 bases and J by 6 bases, with 9 bases between the two germline ends. CDR3 DNA sequence: TGTGCCACCAGTGACGGGAGGGTTCAGCCCCAGCATTTT. This sequence encodes CATSDGRVQPQHF.

The CDR3 loop is CASSQPSRGASTEAFF. The CDR3 DNA reads TGTGCCAGCAGCCAACCTAGCCGGGGGGCGAGTACTGAAGCTTTCTTT. The V gene is TRBV3-1 (or the pseudogene TRBV3-2), the J gene TRBJ1-1; D perhaps matches TRBD1 (6 bases). This CDR3 contains 16 residues. From germline, CDR1 is LGHDT and CDR2 YNNKEL (reference sequence). V shed 2 bases and J shed 5 bases, with 18 bases lying between them.

The V call is TRBV2, the J call TRBJ1-4, with D maybe TRBD1 (6 bases). Germline assignment: CDR1 SNHLY and CDR2 FYNNEI. Trimming pared 3 bases from V and 15 bases from J, leaving 23 bases between. The CDR3 totals 15 residues. CDR3 residues: CASSDPDRLSKMVFF. In DNA, the CDR3 is TGTGCCAGCAGTGATCCCGACAGGCTATCGAAAATGGTGTTTTTT.

DNA of the CDR3: TGTGCCAGCAGCCCCATTAGTGGCACTGAAGCTTTCTTT. Its translation: CASSPISGTEAFF. The V call is TRBV7-8, the J call TRBJ1-1; D gene ambiguous. Between the trimmed V and J ends, which lost 5 bases and 4 bases, there was a span of 11 bases. CDR3 length equals 13 residues. The germline CDR1 and CDR2 sequences are SGHVS and FQNEAQ.

This chain links TRBV11-3 with TRBJ2-3; TRBD2 matches 14 bases. Trimming removed 4 bases from V and 1 base from J; junction bases left unmatched: 4. CDR1 is SGHNT and CDR2 is YENEEA in the germline V gene. The CDR3 runs to 17 residues. CDR3 protein: CASSSGTSGGGTDTQYF. DNA of the CDR3: TGTGCCAGCAGCTCCGGGACTAGCGGGGGTGGCACAGATACGCAGTATTTT.

The chain couples TRBV20-1 to TRBJ2-3; 7 bases are a match to TRBD2. This CDR3 region has 11 residues. V was pared by 8 bases and J by 2 bases, with 1 base of the junction left unmatched. Germline V gene data show CDR1 as DFQATT and CDR2 as SNEGSKA (reference sequence). CDR3 protein: CSREDTDTQYF. Here the CDR3 DNA reads TGCAGTCGGGAGGACACAGATACGCAGTATTTT.

The rearrangement uses TRBV21-1 and TRBJ1-4. TRBV21-1 constitutes a pseudogene. This CDR3 is built from 14 residues. The CDR3 loop reads CASTLRRGGEKLFF. The DNA for the CDR3 is TGTGCCAGCACCCTACGTCGCGGTGGTGAAAAACTGTTTTTT.

The V gene is TRBV4-2, the J gene TRBJ1-6; 7 bases fit TRBD1. V lost 0 bases, J lost 7 bases, and 6 bases stayed unmatched. The germline gives CDR1 LGHNA, CDR2 YNFKEQ. The CDR3 runs to 16 residues. CDR3 sequence reads: CASSQDLGTANSPLHF. CDR3 coding DNA: TGTGCCAGCAGCCAAGATCTCGGGACAGCCAATTCACCCCTCCACTTT.

V and J are TRBV6-5 and TRBJ1-5; D is uncertain. Germline lookup yields CDR1 MNHEY and CDR2 SVGAGI. The CDR3 is 14 amino acids. Trimming shortened V by 7 bases and J by 4 bases, and 14 bases separated the two germline ends. The CDR3 sequence: CASTPQAPNQPQHF. CDR3 DNA sequence: TGTGCCAGCACTCCGCAGGCCCCAAATCAGCCCCAGCATTTT.

V is TRBV30 and J is TRBJ2-6; TRBD1 aligns across 10 bases. The J segment lost 2 bases and the V segment lost 0 bases, leaving 4 bases of the junction unmatched. Germline V lookup: CDR1 GTSNPN, CDR2 SVGIG (reference sequence). The CDR3 runs to 17 residues. This CDR3 reads CAWSVDRGRAGANVLTF. The CDR3 DNA reads as TGTGCCTGGAGTGTAGACAGGGGGCGCGCTGGGGCCAACGTCCTGACTTTC.

The rearrangement links TRBV24-1 to TRBJ2-3, with 8 nucleotides matching TRBD2. J was trimmed by 0 bases and V by 3 bases; bases with no gene match: 4. CDR3 length: 16 residues. In germline, CDR1 is KGHDR, CDR2 SFDVKD. The CDR3 sequence: CATSDPSSGSTDTQYF. CDR3 DNA: TGTGCCACCAGTGATCCCTCTAGCGGGAGCACAGATACGCAGTATTTT.

This clone appeared once. The chain carries TRBV2 and TRBJ2-7; 7 bases line up with TRBD1. Germline CDR1 is SNHLY and CDR2 is FYNNEI. Germline trimming cut 6 bases from V and 6 bases from J; bases unmatched to any gene: 11. The CDR3 contains 14 residues. As DNA, the CDR3 is TGTGCCAGCAGCCCCGGGACAGCTACCGGCGAGCAGTACTTC. Its translation: CASSPGTATGEQYF.

This clone came up once. The chain has TRBV12-3 or TRBV12-4 and TRBJ2-1, with 11 bases identical to TRBD1. Trimming at V came to 4 bases and at J to 10 bases, leaving 3 bases not matched to a gene. CDR3 size: 13 residues. As DNA, the CDR3 is TGTGCCAGCAGTTCGGACAGGGGGCAGGAGCAGTTCTTC. This sequence encodes CASSSDRGQEQFF.